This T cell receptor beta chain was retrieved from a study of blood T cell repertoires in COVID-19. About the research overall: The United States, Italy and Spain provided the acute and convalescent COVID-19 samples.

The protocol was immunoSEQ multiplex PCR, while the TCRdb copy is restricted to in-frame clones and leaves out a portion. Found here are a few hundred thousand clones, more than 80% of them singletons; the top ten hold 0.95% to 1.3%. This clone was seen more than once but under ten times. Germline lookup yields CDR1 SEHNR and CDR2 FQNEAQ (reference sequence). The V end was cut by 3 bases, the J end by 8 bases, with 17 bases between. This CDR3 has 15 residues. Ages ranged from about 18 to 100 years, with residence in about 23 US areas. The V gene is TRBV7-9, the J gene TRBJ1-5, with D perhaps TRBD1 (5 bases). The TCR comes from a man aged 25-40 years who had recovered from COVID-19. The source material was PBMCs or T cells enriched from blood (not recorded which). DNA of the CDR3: TGTGCCAGCAGCTTGCAAGACGGGCCGGGGGAGCCCCAGCATTTT. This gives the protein CASSLQDGPGEPQHF.